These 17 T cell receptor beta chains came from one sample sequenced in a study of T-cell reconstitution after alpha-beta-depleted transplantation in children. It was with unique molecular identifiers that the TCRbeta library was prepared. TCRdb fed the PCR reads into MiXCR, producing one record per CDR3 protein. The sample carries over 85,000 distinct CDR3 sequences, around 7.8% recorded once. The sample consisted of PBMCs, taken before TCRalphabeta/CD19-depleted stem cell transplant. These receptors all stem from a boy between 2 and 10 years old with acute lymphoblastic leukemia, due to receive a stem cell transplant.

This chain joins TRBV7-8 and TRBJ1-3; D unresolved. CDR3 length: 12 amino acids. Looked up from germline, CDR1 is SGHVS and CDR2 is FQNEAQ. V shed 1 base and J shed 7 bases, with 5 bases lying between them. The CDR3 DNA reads TGTGCCAGCAGCTTAGTGCAGAACACCATATATTTT. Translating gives CASSLVQNTIYF.

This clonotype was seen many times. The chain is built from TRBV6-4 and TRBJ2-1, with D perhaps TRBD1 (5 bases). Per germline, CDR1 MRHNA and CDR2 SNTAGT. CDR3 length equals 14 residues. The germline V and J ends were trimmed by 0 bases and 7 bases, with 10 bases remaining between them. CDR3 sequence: CASSDSADTNEQFF. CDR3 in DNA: TGTGCCAGCAGTGACTCGGCGGACACGAATGAGCAGTTCTTC.

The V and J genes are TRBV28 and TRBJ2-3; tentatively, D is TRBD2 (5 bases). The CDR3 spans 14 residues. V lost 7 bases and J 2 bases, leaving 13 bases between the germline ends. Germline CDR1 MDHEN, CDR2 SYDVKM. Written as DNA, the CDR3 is TGTGCCAGCACCGGGTCGGGATTCACAGATACGCAGTATTTT. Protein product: CASTGSGFTDTQYF.

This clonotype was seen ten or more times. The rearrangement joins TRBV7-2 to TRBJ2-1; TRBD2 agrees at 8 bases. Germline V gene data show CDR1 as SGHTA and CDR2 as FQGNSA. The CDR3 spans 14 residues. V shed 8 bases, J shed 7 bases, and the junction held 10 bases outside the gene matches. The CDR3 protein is CASQRERGRNEQFF. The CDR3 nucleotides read TGTGCCAGCCAAAGAGAGCGGGGGCGGAATGAGCAGTTCTTC.

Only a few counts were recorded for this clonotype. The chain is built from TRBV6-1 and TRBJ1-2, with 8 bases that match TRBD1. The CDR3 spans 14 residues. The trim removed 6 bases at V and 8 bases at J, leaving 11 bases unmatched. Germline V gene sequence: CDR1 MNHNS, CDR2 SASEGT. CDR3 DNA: TGTGCCAGCAGGGAGAGCAGGGGGCGGTGGGGCTACACCTTC. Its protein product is CASRESRGRWGYTF.

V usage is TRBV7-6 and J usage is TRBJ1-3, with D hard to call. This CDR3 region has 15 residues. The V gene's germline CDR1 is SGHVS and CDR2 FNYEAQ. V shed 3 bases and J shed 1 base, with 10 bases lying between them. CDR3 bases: TGTGCCAGCAGCTTCCCCTTAGATTCTGGAAACACCATATATTTT. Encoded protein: CASSFPLDSGNTIYF.

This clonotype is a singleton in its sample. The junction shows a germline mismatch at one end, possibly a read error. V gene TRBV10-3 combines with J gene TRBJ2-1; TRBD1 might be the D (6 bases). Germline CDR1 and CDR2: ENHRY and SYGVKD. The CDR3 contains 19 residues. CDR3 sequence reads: CTISGPLSDRKGSYNKQFF. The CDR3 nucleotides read TGTACCATCAGTGGGCCTCTTTCGGACAGAAAAGGCTCCTACAATAAGCAGTTCTTC.

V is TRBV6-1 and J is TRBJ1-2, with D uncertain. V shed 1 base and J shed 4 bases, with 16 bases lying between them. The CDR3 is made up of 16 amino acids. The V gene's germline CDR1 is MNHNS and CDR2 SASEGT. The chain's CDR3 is CASSEGPSPGIYGYTF. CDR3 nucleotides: TGTGCCAGCAGTGAAGGACCCTCACCGGGGATCTATGGCTACACCTTC.

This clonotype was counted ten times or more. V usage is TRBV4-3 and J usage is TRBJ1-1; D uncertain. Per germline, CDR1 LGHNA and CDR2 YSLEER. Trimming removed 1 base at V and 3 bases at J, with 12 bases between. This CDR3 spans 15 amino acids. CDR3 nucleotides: TGCGCCAGCAGCCAAGTCTCCAGAACCCACACTGAAGCTTTCTTT. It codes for CASSQVSRTHTEAFF.

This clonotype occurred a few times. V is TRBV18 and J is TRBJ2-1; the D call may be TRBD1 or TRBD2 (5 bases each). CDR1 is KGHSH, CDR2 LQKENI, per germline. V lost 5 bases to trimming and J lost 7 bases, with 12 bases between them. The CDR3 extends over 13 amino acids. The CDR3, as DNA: TGTGCCAGCTCAGGGACCATGGGGAATGAGCAGTTCTTC. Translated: CASSGTMGNEQFF.

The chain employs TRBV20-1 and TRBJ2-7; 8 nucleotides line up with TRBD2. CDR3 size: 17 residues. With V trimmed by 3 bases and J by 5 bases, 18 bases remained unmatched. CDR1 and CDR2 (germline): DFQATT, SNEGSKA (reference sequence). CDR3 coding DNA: TGCAGTGCTAGTCCCTTGCCCGTACGGGGGGGTCTCAACGAGCAGTACTTC. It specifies CSASPLPVRGGLNEQYF.

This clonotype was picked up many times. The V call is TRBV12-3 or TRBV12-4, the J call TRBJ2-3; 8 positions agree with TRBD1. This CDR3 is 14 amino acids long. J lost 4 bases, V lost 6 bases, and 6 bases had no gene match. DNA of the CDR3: TGTGCCAGCAGCGGACAGGGACCCCCAGATACGCAGTATTTT. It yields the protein CASSGQGPPDTQYF.

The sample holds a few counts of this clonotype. CDR3 sequence (DNA): TGTGCCAGCAGCCAGCGGGACAGGGCCCTAGGGTCCTACGAGCAGTACTTC. It translates to CASSQRDRALGSYEQYF. This chain links TRBV4-2 with TRBJ2-7; 9 nucleotides align to TRBD1. CDR1 and CDR2 (germline): LGHNA, YNFKEQ. Losses at the gene ends were 3 bases for V and 1 base for J; bases not matched to a gene: 10. The CDR3 loop spans 17 amino acids.

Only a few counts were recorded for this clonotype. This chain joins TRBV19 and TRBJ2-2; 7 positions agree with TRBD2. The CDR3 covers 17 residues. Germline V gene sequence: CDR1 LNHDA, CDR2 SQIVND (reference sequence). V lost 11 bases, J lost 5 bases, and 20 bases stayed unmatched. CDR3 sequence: CAGRANHRGGLTGELFF. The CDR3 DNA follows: TGTGCCGGGAGGGCCAATCATCGGGGAGGTCTTACCGGGGAGCTGTTTTTT. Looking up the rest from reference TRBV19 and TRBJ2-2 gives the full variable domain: DGGITQSPKYLFRKEGQNVTLSCEQNLNHDAMYWYRQDPGQGLRLIYYSQIVNDFQKGDIAEGYSVSREKKESFPLTVTSAQKNPTAFYLCAGRANHRGGLTGELFFGEGSRLTVL.

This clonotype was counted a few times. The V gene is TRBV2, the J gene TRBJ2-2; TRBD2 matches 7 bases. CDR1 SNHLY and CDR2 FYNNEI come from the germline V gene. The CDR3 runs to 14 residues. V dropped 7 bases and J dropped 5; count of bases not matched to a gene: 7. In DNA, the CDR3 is TGTGCCAGCACAGGGAGGGGCAGGACCGGGGAGCTGTTTTTT. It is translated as CASTGRGRTGELFF.

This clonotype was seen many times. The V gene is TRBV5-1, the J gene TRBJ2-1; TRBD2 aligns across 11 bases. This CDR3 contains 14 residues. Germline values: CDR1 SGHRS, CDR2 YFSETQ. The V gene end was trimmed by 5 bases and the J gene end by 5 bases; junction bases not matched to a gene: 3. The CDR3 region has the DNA TGCGCCAGCAGGCTAGCGGGGGGTAACAATGAGCAGTTCTTC. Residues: CASRLAGGNNEQFF.

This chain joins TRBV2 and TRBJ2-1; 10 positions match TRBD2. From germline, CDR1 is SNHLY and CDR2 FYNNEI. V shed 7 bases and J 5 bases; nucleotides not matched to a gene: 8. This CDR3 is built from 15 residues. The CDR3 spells CASNILAGYNNEQFF. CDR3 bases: TGTGCCAGCAACATACTAGCGGGATACAACAATGAGCAGTTCTTC.